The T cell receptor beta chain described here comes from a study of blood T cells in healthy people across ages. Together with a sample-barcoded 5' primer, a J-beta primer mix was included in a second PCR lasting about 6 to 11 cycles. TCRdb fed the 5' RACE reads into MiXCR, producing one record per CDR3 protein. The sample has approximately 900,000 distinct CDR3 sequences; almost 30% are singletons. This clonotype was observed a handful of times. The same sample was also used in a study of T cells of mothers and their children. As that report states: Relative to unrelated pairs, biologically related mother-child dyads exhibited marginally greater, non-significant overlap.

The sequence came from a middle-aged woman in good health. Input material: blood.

The CDR3 sequence is CASLAQGQYDEQFF. CDR3 DNA: TGTGCCAGCTTGGCCCAGGGCCAGTACGATGAGCAGTTCTTC. The chain recombines TRBV5-6 with TRBJ2-1; D perhaps matches TRBD1 (5 bases). This CDR3 comprises 14 residues. V was trimmed by 7 bases and J by 8 bases, leaving 19 bases between them. CDR1 and CDR2 from the germline V gene are SGHDT and YYEEEE. The variable domain in full, completed from reference TRBV5-6 and TRBJ2-1, reads DAGVTQSPTHLIKTRGQQVTLRCSPKSGHDTVSWYQQALGQGPQFIFQYYEEEERQRGNFPDRFSGHQFPNYSSELNVNALLLGDSALYLCASLAQGQYDEQFFGPGTRLTVL.